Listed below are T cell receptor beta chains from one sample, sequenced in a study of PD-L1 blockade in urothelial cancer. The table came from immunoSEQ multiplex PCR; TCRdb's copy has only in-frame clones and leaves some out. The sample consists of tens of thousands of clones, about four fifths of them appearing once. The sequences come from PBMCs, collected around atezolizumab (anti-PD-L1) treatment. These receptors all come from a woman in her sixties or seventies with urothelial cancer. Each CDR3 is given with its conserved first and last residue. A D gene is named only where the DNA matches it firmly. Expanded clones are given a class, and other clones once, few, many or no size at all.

TGTGCCAGTAAACTTCGAACAGCCACTAGCACAGATACGCAGTATTTT	CASKLRTATSTDTQYF	.	.	TRBV19	TRBJ2-3
TGCGCCAGCAGGACGACAGGCCCGGGCTATGGCTACACCTTC	CASRTTGPGYGYTF	.	.	TRBV5-1	TRBJ1-2
TGTGCCAGTAGTACGGACATGAGCTACGAGCAGTACTTC	CASSTDMSYEQYF	.	.	TRBV19	TRBJ2-7
TGTGCCAGCTCACCCCTAGGTATGCGCACAGATACGCAGTATTTT	CASSPLGMRTDTQYF	.	.	TRBV18	TRBJ2-3
TGTGCCAGCAGCTTATGGGGCGGGGCCTCTGGGGCCAACGTCCTGACTTTC	CASSLWGGASGANVLTF	.	.	TRBV7-9	TRBJ2-6
TGCGCCAGCAGGGGGAGGGAGACCCAGTACTTC	CASRGRETQYF	once	.	TRBV5-1	TRBJ2-5
TGTGCCAGCAGCGGACGGACAGGGGGCGCTTCGGAGGGCTACACCTTC	CASSGRTGGASEGYTF	.	TRBD1	TRBV4-2	TRBJ1-2
TGTGCCAGCAGCTTAGGACGCCATTCCCAGGGAGGTGGGGAGACCCAGTACTTC	CASSLGRHSQGGGETQYF	.	.	TRBV11-3	TRBJ2-5
TGTGCCACCAGCAGAGTCGACAGCTACGAGCAGTACTTC	CATSRVDSYEQYF	few	.	TRBV15	TRBJ2-7
TGTGCCAGCAGCGTAGGGCACACTGAAGCTTTCTTT	CASSVGHTEAFF	.	.	TRBV9	TRBJ1-1
TGCGCCAGCAGCTTGGGGACTAGCGGGGAGACCCAGTACTTC	CASSLGTSGETQYF	.	TRBD2	TRBV5-1	TRBJ2-5
TGTGCCAGCAGCTTAGATCCGAGACAGGGCCAAGAGACCCAGTACTTC	CASSLDPRQGQETQYF	.	TRBD1	TRBV11-2	TRBJ2-5
TGTGCCAGCAGCAAAGGAGACCAGGGACAGTACTTC	CASSKGDQGQYF	.	.	TRBV21-1	TRBJ2-7
TGTGCCTGGAGCCGCCTTCCCGGGACAGATACGCAGTATTTT	CAWSRLPGTDTQYF	.	.	TRBV30	TRBJ2-3
TGTGCCAGCAGCCAAGACCGGACAGATAACTATGGCTACACCTTC	CASSQDRTDNYGYTF	.	.	TRBV4-2	TRBJ1-2
TGTGCCAGCAGTTTACCGTCGGAAGAGACCCAGTACTTC	CASSLPSEETQYF	.	.	TRBV28	TRBJ2-5